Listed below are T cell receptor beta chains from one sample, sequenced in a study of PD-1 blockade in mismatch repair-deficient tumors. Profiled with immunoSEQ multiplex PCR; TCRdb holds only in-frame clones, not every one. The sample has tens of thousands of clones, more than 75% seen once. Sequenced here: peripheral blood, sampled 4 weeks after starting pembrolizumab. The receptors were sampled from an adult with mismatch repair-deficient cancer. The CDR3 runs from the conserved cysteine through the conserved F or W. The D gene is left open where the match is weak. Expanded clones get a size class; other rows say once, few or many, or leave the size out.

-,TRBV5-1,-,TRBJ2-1,TGCGCCAGCAGCTTGGTACAAGGGAGCCATGAGCAGTTCTTC,CASSLVQGSHEQFF
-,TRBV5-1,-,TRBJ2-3,TGCGCCAGCAGGCCAGGGTCGTCCGCGGGAACAGATACGCAGTATTTT,CASRPGSSAGTDTQYF
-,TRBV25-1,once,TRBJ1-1,TGTGCCAGCAGGGACGGTTTGAACACTGAAGCTTTCTTT,CASRDGLNTEAFF
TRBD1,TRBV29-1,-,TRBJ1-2,TGCAGCGTTGGACGACAGGGGGGCTACACCTTC,CSVGRQGGYTF
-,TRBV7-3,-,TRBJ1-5,TGTGCCAGCAGTTGGGACAACAATCAGCCCCAGCATTTT,CASSWDNNQPQHF
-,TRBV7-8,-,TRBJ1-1,TGTGCCAGCAGCTTAGCTTTTGGGGGCTTTGAGAACACTGAAGCTTTCTTT,CASSLAFGGFENTEAFF
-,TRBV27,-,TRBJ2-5,TGTGCCAGCAGTTTATCAGGCCAAAAGGAGACCCAGTACTTC,CASSLSGQKETQYF
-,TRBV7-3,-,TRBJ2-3,TGTGCCAGCAGCACTAGCCAAAGCCAGGATACGCAGTATTTT,CASSTSQSQDTQYF
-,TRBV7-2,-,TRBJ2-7,TGTGCCAGCAGCTTAGTACCGGGGTCGGCCTACGAGCAGTACTTC,CASSLVPGSAYEQYF
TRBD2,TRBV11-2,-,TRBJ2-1,TGTGCCAGCAGACGAGCGGGAGGAACCAATGAGCAGTTCTTC,CASRRAGGTNEQFF
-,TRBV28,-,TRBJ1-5,-,CASSLPSVAGLAWPQHF
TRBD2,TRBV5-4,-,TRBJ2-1,TGTGCCAGCAGCCTGGGACTAGCCAGTGAGCAGTTCTTC,CASSLGLASEQFF
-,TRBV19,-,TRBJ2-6,TGTGCCAGTAGTATACCAGGGGTTATCTCCTCTGGGGCCAACGTCCTGACTTTC,CASSIPGVISSGANVLTF
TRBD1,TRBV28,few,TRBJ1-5,TGTGCCAGCAGTTTATGGGACAGGGATAGCAATCAGCCCCAGCATTTT,CASSLWDRDSNQPQHF
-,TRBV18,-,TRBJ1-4,TGTGCCAGCTCACCAACTAATGAAAAACTGTTTTTT,CASSPTNEKLFF
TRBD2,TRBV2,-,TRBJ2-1,TGTGCCAGCAGTCCCACGCTGACTAGCAGCTACAATGAGCAGTTCTTC,CASSPTLTSSYNEQFF
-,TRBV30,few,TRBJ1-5,TGTGCCTGGAGTGTAAATATAAGGGAACCCCAGCATTTT,CAWSVNIREPQHF
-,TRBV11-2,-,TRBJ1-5,TGTGCCAGCAGCTTAGGCGGTTGGGGGGGCGCCGATAGCAATCAGCCCCAGCATTTT,CASSLGGWGGADSNQPQHF
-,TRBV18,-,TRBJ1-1,TGTGCCAGCTCCCGCCAGTCTGACACTGAAGCTTTCTTT,CASSRQSDTEAFF
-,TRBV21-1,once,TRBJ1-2,TGTGCCAGCAGCAGACAGGGGGTCTACTATGGCTACACCTTC,CASSRQGVYYGYTF
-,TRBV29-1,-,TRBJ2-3,TGCAGCGTTATCCCACCCGGGGATACGCAGTATTTT,CSVIPPGDTQYF
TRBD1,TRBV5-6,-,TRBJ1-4,TGTGCCAGCAGCTTTCGAGGGGGCGATGAAAAACTGTTTTTT,CASSFRGGDEKLFF
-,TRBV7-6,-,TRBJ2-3,TGTGCCAGCAGTCTCTACCCCGGACCCCGCCTGGGGGATACGCAGTATTTT,CASSLYPGPRLGDTQYF
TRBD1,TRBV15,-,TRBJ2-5,TGTGCCACCAGCAGAGATGCGACAGGGGGGACCCAGTACTTC,CATSRDATGGTQYF
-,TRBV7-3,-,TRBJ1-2,TGTGCCAGCAGCCTAACAGGTGACGGGAACTATGGCTACACCTTC,CASSLTGDGNYGYTF
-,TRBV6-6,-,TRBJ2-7,TGTGCCAGCAGTAAAAGGGACGGACCAGGGGAGCAGTACTTC,CASSKRDGPGEQYF
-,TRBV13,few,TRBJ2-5,TGTGCCAGCAGCTTAGGGAGGGGGGCAGGGCTAAAAGAGACCCAGTACTTC,CASSLGRGAGLKETQYF
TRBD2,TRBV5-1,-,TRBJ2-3,TGCGCCAGCAGCTCCGGACTAGCGGCTAGCACAGATACGCAGTATTTT,CASSSGLAASTDTQYF
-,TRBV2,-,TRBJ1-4,TGTGCCAGCACCTTTCGAGGGATATATGAAAAACTGTTTTTT,CASTFRGIYEKLFF
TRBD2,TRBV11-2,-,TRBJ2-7,TGTGCCAGCAGCTTAGGGACTAGCGGGACCTACGAGCAGTACTTC,CASSLGTSGTYEQYF
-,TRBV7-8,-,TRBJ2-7,TGTGCCAGCAGCCCATTATCGGCCTACGAGCAGTACTTC,CASSPLSAYEQYF
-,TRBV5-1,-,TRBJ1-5,TGCGCCAGCAGCTTGGATGGCAGGAGCAATCAGCCCCAGCATTTT,CASSLDGRSNQPQHF
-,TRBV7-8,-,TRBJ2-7,TGTGCCAGCAGCCACCCCCGGGGTAACTACGAGCAGTACTTC,CASSHPRGNYEQYF
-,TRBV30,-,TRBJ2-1,TGTGCCTGGAGCGAAGGAAGCTCCTACAATGAGCAGTTCTTC,CAWSEGSSYNEQFF
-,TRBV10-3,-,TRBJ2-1,TGTGCCATCAGTGAGTCGTGGCAGGGAGAGTACAATGAGCAGTTCTTC,CAISESWQGEYNEQFF
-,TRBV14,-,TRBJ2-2,TGTGCCAGCAGCCAAGAGTTGGACACCGGGGAGCTGTTTTTT,CASSQELDTGELFF
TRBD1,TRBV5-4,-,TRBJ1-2,TGTGCCAGCAGTTTCGCAGACAGGGGGTGGTCTGGCTACACCTTC,CASSFADRGWSGYTF
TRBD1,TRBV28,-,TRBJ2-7,TGTGCCAGCAGCCAAGGACAGGGAGCACCCTACGAGCAGTACTTC,CASSQGQGAPYEQYF
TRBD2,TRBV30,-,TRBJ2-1,TGTGCCTGCAAGATCGGACTAGCTTCCTACAATGAGCAGTTCTTC,CACKIGLASYNEQFF
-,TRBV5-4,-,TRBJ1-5,TGTGCCAGCAGCTTGGGGGGTTCCAATCAGCCCCAGCATTTT,CASSLGGSNQPQHF
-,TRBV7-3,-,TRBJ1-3,TGTGCCAGCAGCTTAAGCGGCACCTCTGGAAACACCATATATTTT,CASSLSGTSGNTIYF
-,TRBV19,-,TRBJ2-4,TGTGCCAGTAGTCCCCGGGACCTAACCGGCGTGAACATTCAGTACTTC,CASSPRDLTGVNIQYF
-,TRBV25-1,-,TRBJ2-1,TGTGCCAGCAGTGTCGGCAGGGGTATTAATGAGCAGTTCTTC,CASSVGRGINEQFF
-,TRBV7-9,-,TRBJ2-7,TGTGCCAGCAGCGGAGTTATTGGCTCCTACGAGCAGTACTTC,CASSGVIGSYEQYF
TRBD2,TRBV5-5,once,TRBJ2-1,TGTGCCAGCAGCCCACGAGCGGGAGGGGGCTACAATGAGCAGTTCTTC,CASSPRAGGGYNEQFF
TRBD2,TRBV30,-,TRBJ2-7,TGTGCCTGGAGTGGGGGAGCGGGAGCCTTGCAGTACTTC,CAWSGGAGALQYF
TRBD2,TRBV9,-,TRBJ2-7,TGTGCCAGCAGCCCTCCTAGCGGGAGAGAATACGAGCAGTACTTC,CASSPPSGREYEQYF
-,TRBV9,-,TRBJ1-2,TGTGCCAGCAGCGCCCGCCGGGGTAACTATGGCTACACCTTC,CASSARRGNYGYTF
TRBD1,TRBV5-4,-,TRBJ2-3,TGTGCCAGCAGCTTGAGGACAGGGGGCTTCGCAGATACGCAGTATTTT,CASSLRTGGFADTQYF
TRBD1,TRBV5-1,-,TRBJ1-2,TGCGCCAGCAGCCTACAGGGGAATGATGGCTACACCTTC,CASSLQGNDGYTF
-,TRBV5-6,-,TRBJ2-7,TGTGCCAGCAGCTTACCTCAGGTTTCCTACGAGCAGTACTTC,CASSLPQVSYEQYF
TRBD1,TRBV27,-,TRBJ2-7,TGTGCCAGCAGTTTACGGGCAGGGGGCTTGTACGAGCAGTACTTC,CASSLRAGGLYEQYF
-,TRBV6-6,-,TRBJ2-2,TGTGCCAGCAGTGATACGGGACACAGCGGGGAGCTGTTTTTT,CASSDTGHSGELFF
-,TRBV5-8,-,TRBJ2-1,TGTGCCAGCAGCCCCGGCCGTTGGGAATACAATGAGCAGTTCTTC,CASSPGRWEYNEQFF
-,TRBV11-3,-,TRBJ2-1,TGTGCCAGCAGCGTAGTGGGGATAGAGCAGTTCTTC,CASSVVGIEQFF